Presented here are 7 T cell receptor beta chains from one specimen sequenced in a study of blood T cells in healthy people across ages. Through a sample-barcoded 5' primer and a J-beta primer mix, a second PCR was run for roughly 7 to 11 cycles. MiXCR, run by TCRdb on the 5' RACE reads, gives a single entry per CDR3 protein. This sample has some 760,000 distinct CDR3 sequences, with 20% to 25% found just once. These records were also assigned to another study, of T cells of mothers and their children.

Sequencing was carried out using blood. These receptors originate from a boy aged 10-17 years in good health.

This clonotype occurred many times. The V gene is TRBV28, the J gene TRBJ2-7, with D hard to call. The germline V gene has CDR1 MDHEN and CDR2 SYDVKM. The germline V and J ends were trimmed by 4 bases and 4 bases, with 8 bases remaining between them. This CDR3 region has 12 residues. DNA for the CDR3: TGTGCCAGCAGTTCCCTGACGTACGAGCAGTACTTC. Residues: CASSSLTYEQYF.

Remarks on this clonotype: A much larger clone lies one base from this, so it may be a read error. The J gene is TRBJ2-5, the V gene TRBV20-1; maybe TRBD1 (6 bases). The CDR3 loop spans 13 amino acids. Germline V gene data show CDR1 as DFQATT and CDR2 as SNEGSKA (reference sequence). CDR3 residues: CSAIGTTLETRYF. The CDR3, as DNA: TGCAGTGCTATCGGGACAACCCTAGAGACCCGGTACTTC.

The V and J genes are TRBV7-2 and TRBJ2-1; weak D call: TRBD1 (6 bases). The CDR3 length is 16 residues. Between the trimmed V and J ends, which lost 0 bases and 7 bases, there was a span of 16 bases. CDR1 and CDR2 from the germline V gene are SGHTA and FQGNSA. CDR3 loop: CASSLAETGWGNEQFF. The DNA of the CDR3 is TGTGCCAGCAGCTTAGCGGAGACAGGATGGGGAAATGAGCAGTTCTTC.

The chain carries TRBV7-3 and TRBJ2-3; TRBD2 agrees at 14 bases. The V segment lost 5 bases and the J segment 4 bases; nucleotides outside the gene matches: 5. Germline V lookup: CDR1 SGHTA, CDR2 FQGTGA. CDR3 length: 16 residues. CDR3 bases: TGTGCCAGCAGCCCGGGACTAGCGGGAGAATCAGATACGCAGTATTTT. It specifies CASSPGLAGESDTQYF.

The chain has TRBV7-2 and TRBJ2-5, with 11 bases lining up with TRBD2. From germline, CDR1 is SGHTA and CDR2 FQGNSA. The trim removed 3 bases at V and 10 bases at J, leaving 7 bases unmatched. This CDR3 is built from 14 residues. Here the CDR3 DNA reads TGTGCCAGCAGCTTTCTACTAGCGGGGGAGGGCCAGTACTTC. This sequence encodes CASSFLLAGEGQYF. Using reference TRBV7-2 and TRBJ2-5 for the parts outside the CDR3, the full variable domain is GAGVSQSPSNKVTEKGKDVELRCDPISGHTALYWYRQSLGQGLEFLIYFQGNSAPDKSGLPSDRFSAERTGGSVSTLTIQRTQQEDSAVYLCASSFLLAGEGQYFGPGTRLLVL.

This clonotype showed up just a few times. The chain joins TRBV7-2 to TRBJ2-5, with 8 bases matching TRBD1. CDR1 SGHTA and CDR2 FQGNSA come from the germline V gene. This CDR3 is built from 16 residues. The V and J ends lost 2 bases and 4 bases, in that order; junction bases with no gene match: 9. CDR3 protein: CASSLFWTGMRETQYF. The CDR3 nucleotides read TGTGCCAGCAGCTTATTCTGGACAGGGATGAGAGAGACCCAGTACTTC.

This clonotype was counted ten times or more. V and J are TRBV5-5 and TRBJ1-5; possible D gene TRBD1, 6 bases. Germline CDR1 and CDR2: SGHKS and YYEKEE (reference sequence). The CDR3 runs to 14 residues. With 4 bases removed from V and 3 bases from J, the gap between germline ends came to 11 bases. The CDR3 spells CASSLDSDNQPQHF. The CDR3 nucleotides read TGTGCCAGCAGCCTGGACAGCGACAATCAGCCCCAGCATTTT. Combining the CDR3 with reference TRBV5-5 and TRBJ1-5 gives the whole variable domain DAGVTQSPTHLIKTRGQQVTLRCSPISGHKSVSWYQQVLGQGPQFIFQYYEKEERGRGNFPDRFSARQFPNYSSELNVNALLLGDSALYLCASSLDSDNQPQHFGDGTRLSIL.